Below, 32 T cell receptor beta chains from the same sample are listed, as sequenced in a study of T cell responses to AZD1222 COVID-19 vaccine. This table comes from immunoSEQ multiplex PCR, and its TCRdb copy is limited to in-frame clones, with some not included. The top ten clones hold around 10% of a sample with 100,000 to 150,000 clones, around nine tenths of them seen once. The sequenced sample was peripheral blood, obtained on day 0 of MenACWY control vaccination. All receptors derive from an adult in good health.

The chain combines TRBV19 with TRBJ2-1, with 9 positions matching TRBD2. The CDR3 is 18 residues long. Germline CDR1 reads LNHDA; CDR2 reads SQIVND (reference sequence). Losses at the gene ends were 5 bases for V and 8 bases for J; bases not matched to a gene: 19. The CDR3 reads CASSPGLARRPFRDEQFF. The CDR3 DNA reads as TGTGCCAGTAGTCCCGGACTAGCGAGAAGACCTTTTAGGGATGAGCAGTTCTTC.

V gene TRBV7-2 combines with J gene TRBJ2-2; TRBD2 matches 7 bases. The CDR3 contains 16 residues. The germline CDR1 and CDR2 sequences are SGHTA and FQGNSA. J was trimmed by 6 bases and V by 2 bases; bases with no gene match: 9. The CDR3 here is CASSLRSGGKAGELFF. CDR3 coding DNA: TGTGCCAGCAGCTTACGGTCGGGGGGTAAGGCCGGGGAGCTGTTTTTT.

CDR3 loop: CASSIMKQTEAFF. CDR3 DNA: TGTGCCAGCAGTATAATGAAACAGACTGAAGCTTTCTTT. The V gene is TRBV5-4, the J gene TRBJ1-1; D is ambiguous. The germline gives CDR1 SGHNT, CDR2 YYREEE (reference sequence). The V gene lost 5 bases and the J gene lost 5 bases, with 13 bases spanning the gap. This CDR3 is built from 13 residues.

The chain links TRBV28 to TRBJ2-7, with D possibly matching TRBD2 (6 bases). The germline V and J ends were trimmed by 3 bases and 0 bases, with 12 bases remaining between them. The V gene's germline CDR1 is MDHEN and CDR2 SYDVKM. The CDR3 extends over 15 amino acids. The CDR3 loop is CASSFSRTNSYEQYF. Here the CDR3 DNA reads TGTGCCAGCAGTTTTTCTAGGACTAACTCCTACGAGCAGTACTTC.

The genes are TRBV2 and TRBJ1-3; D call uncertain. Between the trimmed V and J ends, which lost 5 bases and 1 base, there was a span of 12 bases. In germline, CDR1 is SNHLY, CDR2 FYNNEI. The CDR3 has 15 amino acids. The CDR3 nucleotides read TGTGCCAGCAGTCCGGACCGATTTTCTGGAAACACCATATATTTT. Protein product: CASSPDRFSGNTIYF.

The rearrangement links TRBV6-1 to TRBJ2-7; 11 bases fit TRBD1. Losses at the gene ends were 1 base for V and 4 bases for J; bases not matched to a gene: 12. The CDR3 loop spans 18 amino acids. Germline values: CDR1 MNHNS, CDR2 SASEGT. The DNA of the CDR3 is TGTGCCAGCAGTGAAGGGGTTGGAGGGGGACAGGGGGAGTACGAGCAGTACTTC. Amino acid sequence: CASSEGVGGGQGEYEQYF.

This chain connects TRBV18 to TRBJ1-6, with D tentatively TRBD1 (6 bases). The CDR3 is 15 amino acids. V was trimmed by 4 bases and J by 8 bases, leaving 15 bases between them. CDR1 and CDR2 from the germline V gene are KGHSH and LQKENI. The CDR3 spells CASSLSQGQDSPLHF. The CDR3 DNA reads TGTGCCAGCTCACTATCGCAGGGACAAGATTCACCCCTCCACTTT.

CDR3 sequence (DNA): TGTGCCAGCAGCGTTAGCGGCCTAGCCAATGAGCAGTTCTTC. Translation: CASSVSGLANEQFF. This sequence joins TRBV9 and TRBJ2-1; perhaps TRBD2 as D (6 bases). Trimming cost V 2 bases and J 6 bases, with 12 bases left between them. Germline V gives CDR1 SGDLS, CDR2 YYNGEE. This CDR3 spans 14 amino acids.

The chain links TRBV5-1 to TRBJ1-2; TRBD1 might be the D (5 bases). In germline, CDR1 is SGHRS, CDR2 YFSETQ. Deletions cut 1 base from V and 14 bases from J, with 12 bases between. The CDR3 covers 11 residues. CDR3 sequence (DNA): TGCGCCAGCAGCTTGACGGGACCGCCGACCTTC. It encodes CASSLTGPPTF.

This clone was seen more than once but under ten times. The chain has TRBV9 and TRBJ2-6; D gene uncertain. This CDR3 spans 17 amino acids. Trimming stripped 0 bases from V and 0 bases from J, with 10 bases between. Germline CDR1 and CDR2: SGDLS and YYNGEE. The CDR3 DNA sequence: TGTGCCAGCAGCGTAGAGGGCAGCTACTCTGGGGCCAACGTCCTGACTTTC. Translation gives CASSVEGSYSGANVLTF.

The CDR3 bases are TGTGCCAGCAGCTTATCAGAATCCTACGAGCAGTACTTC. Translation: CASSLSESYEQYF. The V gene is TRBV7-9, the J gene TRBJ2-7, with unresolved D. CDR1 is SEHNR and CDR2 is FQNEAQ in the germline V gene (reference sequence). The CDR3 contains 13 residues. V lost 2 bases and J 1 base, leaving 6 bases between the germline ends.

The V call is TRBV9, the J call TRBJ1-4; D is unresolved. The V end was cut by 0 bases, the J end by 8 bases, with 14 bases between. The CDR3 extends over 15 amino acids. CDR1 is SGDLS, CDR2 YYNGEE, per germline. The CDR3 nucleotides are TGTGCCAGCAGCGTAGCTGGTCACCTGAGGGAAAAACTGTTTTTT. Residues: CASSVAGHLREKLFF.

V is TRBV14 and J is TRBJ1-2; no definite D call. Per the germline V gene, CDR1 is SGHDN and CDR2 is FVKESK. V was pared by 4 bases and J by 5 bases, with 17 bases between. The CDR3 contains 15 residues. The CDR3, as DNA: TGTGCCAGCAGCCCAAGTGTCCTTCTCGGATATGGCTACACCTTC. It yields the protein CASSPSVLLGYGYTF.

The CDR3 loop reads CASSPPGGATGELFF. CDR3 DNA: TGTGCCAGCAGTCCGCCCGGGGGAGCCACCGGGGAGCTGTTTTTT. The chain carries TRBV6-2 or TRBV6-3 and TRBJ2-2; D perhaps matches TRBD2 (6 bases). Germline CDR1 is MNHEY and CDR2 is SVGEGT. Trimming shortened V by 5 bases and J by 4 bases, and 14 bases separated the two germline ends. The CDR3 is 15 amino acids.

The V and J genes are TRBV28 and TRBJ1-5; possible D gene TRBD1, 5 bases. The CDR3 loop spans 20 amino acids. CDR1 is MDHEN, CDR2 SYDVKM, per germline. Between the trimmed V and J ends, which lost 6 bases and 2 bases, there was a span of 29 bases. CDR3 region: CASSYVGRGRHGYGNQPQHF. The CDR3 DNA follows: TGTGCCAGCAGCTATGTGGGCCGGGGACGGCACGGGTATGGCAATCAGCCCCAGCATTTT.

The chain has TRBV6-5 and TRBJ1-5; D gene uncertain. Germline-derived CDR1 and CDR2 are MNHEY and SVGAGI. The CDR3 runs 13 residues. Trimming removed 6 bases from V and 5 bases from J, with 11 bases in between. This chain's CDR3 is CASSRAVDQPQHF. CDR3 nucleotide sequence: TGTGCCAGCAGCCGGGCCGTCGATCAGCCCCAGCATTTT.

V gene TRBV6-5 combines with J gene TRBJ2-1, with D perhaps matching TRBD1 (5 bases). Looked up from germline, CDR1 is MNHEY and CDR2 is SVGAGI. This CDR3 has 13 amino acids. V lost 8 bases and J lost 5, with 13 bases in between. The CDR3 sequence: CASQTGHNNEQFF. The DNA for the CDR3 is TGTGCCAGCCAGACCGGACATAACAATGAGCAGTTCTTC.

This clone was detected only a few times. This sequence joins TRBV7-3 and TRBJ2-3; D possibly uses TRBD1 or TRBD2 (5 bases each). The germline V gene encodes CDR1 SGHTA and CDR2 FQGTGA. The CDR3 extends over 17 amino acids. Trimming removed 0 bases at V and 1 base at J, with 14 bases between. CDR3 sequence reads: CASSLTWGGSGTDTQYF. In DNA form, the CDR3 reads TGTGCCAGCAGCTTAACCTGGGGCGGGTCTGGCACAGATACGCAGTATTTT.

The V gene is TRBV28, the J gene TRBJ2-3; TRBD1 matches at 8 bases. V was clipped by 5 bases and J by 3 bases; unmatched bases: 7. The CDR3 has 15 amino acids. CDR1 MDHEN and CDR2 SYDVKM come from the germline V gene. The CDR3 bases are TGTGCCAGCAGTATAAGGACAGGGATAACAGATACGCAGTATTTT. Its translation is CASSIRTGITDTQYF.

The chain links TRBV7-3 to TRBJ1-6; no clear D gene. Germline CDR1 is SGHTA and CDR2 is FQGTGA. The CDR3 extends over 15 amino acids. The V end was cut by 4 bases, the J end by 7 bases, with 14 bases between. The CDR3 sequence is CASSWNGQNNSPLHF. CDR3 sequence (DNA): TGTGCCAGCAGCTGGAACGGCCAGAACAATTCACCCCTCCACTTT.

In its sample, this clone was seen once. The CDR3 nucleotides read TGTGCCATCAGGAGGACTAGCGGGAGGTACACCGGGGAGCTGTTTTTT. Its protein product is CAIRRTSGRYTGELFF. The chain links TRBV10-3 to TRBJ2-2, with 14 bases matching TRBD2. This CDR3 region has 16 residues. V gave up 6 bases and J gave up 3 bases; unmatched junction bases: 3. Germline V CDR1 and CDR2: ENHRY, SYGVKD.

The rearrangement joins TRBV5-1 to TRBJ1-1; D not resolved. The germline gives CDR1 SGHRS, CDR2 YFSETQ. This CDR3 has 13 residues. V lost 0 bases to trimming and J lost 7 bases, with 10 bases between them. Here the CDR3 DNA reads TGCGCCAGCAGCTTGGGGGCGGGGATTGAAGCTTTCTTT. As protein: CASSLGAGIEAFF.

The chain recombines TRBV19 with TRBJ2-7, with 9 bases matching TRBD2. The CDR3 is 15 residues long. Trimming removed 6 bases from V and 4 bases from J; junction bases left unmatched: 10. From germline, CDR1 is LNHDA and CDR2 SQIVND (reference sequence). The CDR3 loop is CASSHPGTSRYEQYF. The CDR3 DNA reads TGTGCCAGTAGCCATCCTGGGACTAGCAGGTACGAGCAGTACTTC.

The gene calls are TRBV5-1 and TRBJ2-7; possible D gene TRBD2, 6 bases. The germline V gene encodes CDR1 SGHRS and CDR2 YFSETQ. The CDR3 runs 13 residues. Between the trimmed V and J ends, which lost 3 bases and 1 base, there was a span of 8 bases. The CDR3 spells CASSWGTSYEQYF. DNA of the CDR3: TGCGCCAGCAGCTGGGGGACTTCCTACGAGCAGTACTTC.

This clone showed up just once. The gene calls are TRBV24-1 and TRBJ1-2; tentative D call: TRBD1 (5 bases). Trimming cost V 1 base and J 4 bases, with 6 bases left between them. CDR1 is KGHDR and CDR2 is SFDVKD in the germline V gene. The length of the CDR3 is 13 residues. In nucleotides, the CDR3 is TGTGCCACCAGTGATTTCGGGGGCTATGGCTACACCTTC. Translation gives CATSDFGGYGYTF.

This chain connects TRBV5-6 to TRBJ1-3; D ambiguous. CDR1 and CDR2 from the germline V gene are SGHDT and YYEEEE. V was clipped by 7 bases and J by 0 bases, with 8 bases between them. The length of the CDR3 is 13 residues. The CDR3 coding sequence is TGTGCCAGCGGTTATATCTCTGGAAACACCATATATTTT. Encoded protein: CASGYISGNTIYF. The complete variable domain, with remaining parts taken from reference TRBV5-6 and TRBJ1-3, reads DAGVTQSPTHLIKTRGQQVTLRCSPKSGHDTVSWYQQALGQGPQFIFQYYEEEERQRGNFPDRFSGHQFPNYSSELNVNALLLGDSALYLCASGYISGNTIYFGEGSWLTVV.

The chain's CDR3 is CASSLGLAGADTQYF. CDR3 DNA: TGCGCCAGCAGCTTGGGGCTAGCGGGAGCAGATACGCAGTATTTT. The chain recombines TRBV5-1 with TRBJ2-3; 10 nucleotides line up with TRBD2. Germline lookup yields CDR1 SGHRS and CDR2 YFSETQ. The CDR3 length is 15 residues. Trimming at V came to 0 bases and at J to 4 bases, leaving 2 bases not matched to a gene.

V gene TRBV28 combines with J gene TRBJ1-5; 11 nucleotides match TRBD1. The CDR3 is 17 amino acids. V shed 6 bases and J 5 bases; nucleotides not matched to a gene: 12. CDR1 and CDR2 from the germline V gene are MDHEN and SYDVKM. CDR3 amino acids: CASSPPPGQGGDQPQHF. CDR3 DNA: TGTGCCAGCAGCCCGCCCCCGGGACAGGGGGGCGATCAGCCCCAGCATTTT.

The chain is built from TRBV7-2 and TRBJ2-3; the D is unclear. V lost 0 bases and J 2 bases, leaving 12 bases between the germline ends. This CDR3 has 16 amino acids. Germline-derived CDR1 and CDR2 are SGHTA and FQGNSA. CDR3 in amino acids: CASSLAITTSTDTQYF. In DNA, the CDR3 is TGTGCCAGCAGCTTAGCGATCACTACCTCCACAGATACGCAGTATTTT.

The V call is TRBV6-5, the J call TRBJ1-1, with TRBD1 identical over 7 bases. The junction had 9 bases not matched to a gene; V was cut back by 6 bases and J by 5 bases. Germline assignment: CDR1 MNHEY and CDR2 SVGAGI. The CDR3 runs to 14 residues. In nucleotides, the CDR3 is TGTGCCAGCAGCCAACCGGGACAGCTAACTGAAGCTTTCTTT. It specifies CASSQPGQLTEAFF.

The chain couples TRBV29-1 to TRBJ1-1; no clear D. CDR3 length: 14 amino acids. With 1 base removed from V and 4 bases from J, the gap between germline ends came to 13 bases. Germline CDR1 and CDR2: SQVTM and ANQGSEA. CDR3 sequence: CSVEVSTAGTEAFF. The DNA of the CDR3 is TGCAGCGTTGAAGTATCCACTGCGGGCACTGAAGCTTTCTTT.

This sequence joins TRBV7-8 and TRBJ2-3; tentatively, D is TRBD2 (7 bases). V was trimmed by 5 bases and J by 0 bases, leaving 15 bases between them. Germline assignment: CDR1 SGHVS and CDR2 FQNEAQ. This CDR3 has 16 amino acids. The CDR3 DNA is TGTGCCAGCAGCCGGGGGGCAGGGCTTAGCACAGATACGCAGTATTTT. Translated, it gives CASSRGAGLSTDTQYF.